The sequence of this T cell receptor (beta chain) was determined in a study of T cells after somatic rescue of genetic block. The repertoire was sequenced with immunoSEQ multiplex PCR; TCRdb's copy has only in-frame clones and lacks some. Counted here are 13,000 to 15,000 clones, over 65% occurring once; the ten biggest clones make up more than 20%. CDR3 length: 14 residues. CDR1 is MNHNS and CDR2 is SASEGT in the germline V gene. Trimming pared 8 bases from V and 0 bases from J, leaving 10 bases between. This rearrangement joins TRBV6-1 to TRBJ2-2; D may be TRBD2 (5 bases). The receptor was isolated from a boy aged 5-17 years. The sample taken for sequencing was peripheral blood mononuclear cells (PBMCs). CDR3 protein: CASLADANTGELFF. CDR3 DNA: TGTGCCAGCCTAGCTGACGCGAACACCGGGGAGCTGTTTTTT.